One and the same sample provided the 10 T cell receptor beta chains below, sequenced in a study of blood T cell repertoires in COVID-19. Some clones are missing from TCRdb's copy, which holds only in-frame ones; the method was immunoSEQ multiplex PCR. The top ten clones hold about 3% of a sample with more than 350,000 clones, about 89% of them seen once. Source material: peripheral blood. These receptors originate from a woman in her twenties or thirties with COVID-19, enrolled during active disease.

The V and J genes are TRBV24-1 and TRBJ2-5; tentatively, D is TRBD1 (6 bases). The CDR3 has 13 residues. Germline assignment: CDR1 KGHDR and CDR2 SFDVKD. Trimming removed 5 bases at V and 3 bases at J, with 9 bases between. The CDR3 sequence: CATSVQGEETQYF. DNA of the CDR3: TGTGCCACCAGTGTACAGGGCGAAGAGACCCAGTACTTC.

The chain is built from TRBV29-1 and TRBJ1-4; the match to TRBD1 covers 11 bases. J gave up 10 bases and V 7 bases, and 5 bases lay outside the gene matches. CDR3 length: 12 residues. The V gene's germline CDR1 is SQVTM and CDR2 ANQGSEA. DNA of the CDR3: TGCAGCGCCAGGACAGGGGGCGGAAAACTGTTTTTT. Translation gives CSARTGGGKLFF. The whole variable domain, filled in from reference TRBV29-1 and TRBJ1-4, reads SAVISQKPSRDICQRGTSLTIQCQVDSQVTMMFWYRQQPGQSLTLIATANQGSEATYESGFVIDKFPISRPNLTFSTLTVSNMSPEDSSIYLCSARTGGGKLFFGSGTQLSVL.

This clone was detected only once. The chain combines TRBV18 with TRBJ2-7; 7 bases match TRBD1. The CDR3 spans 15 residues. The V gene's germline CDR1 is KGHSH and CDR2 LQKENI. V was pared by 4 bases and J by 3 bases, with 9 bases of the junction left unmatched. CDR3 nucleotides: TGTGCCAGCTCACAGAACAGGGACAGCCACTACGAGCAGTACTTC. It is translated as CASSQNRDSHYEQYF.

The genes are TRBV4-2 and TRBJ2-1; maybe TRBD1 (6 bases). V was pared by 4 bases and J by 2 bases, with 18 bases between. Germline CDR1 reads LGHNA; CDR2 reads YNFKEQ. The CDR3 consists of 17 residues. The CDR3 bases are TGTGCCAGCAGCCTAAACCAGGACAGCGCCACCTACAATGAGCAGTTCTTC. Translated: CASSLNQDSATYNEQFF.

V usage is TRBV6-5 and J usage is TRBJ1-5; 8 bases fit TRBD1. J was trimmed by 4 bases and V by 6 bases; bases with no gene match: 8. The germline V gene has CDR1 MNHEY and CDR2 SVGAGI. The CDR3 is made up of 15 amino acids. The CDR3 is CASRQTGEGNQPQHF. DNA for the CDR3: TGTGCCAGCAGACAGACAGGGGAGGGGAATCAGCCCCAGCATTTT.

This clone appeared once. J is TRBJ1-2 and V is TRBV5-5; 8 bases are a match to TRBD1. Germline V gene lookup returns CDR1 SGHKS and CDR2 YYEKEE (reference sequence). With 4 bases clipped from V and 3 bases from J, the junction kept 5 bases outside the gene matches. There are 14 residues in the CDR3. The CDR3 spells CASSPTGEHYGYTF. The CDR3 DNA reads as TGTGCCAGCAGCCCGACAGGGGAGCACTATGGCTACACCTTC.

The V and J genes are TRBV7-9 and TRBJ2-2; 11 bases match TRBD2. This CDR3 comprises 18 residues. V lost 5 bases and J lost 2; bases outside the gene matches: 10. The germline V gene has CDR1 SEHNR and CDR2 FQNEAQ (reference sequence). The CDR3 protein is CASSPLPSGGINTGELFF. CDR3 nucleotides: TGTGCCAGCAGCCCCTTACCTAGCGGGGGGATTAACACCGGGGAGCTGTTTTTT.

Worth noting for this clone: The same CDR3 arises from other DNA sequences in this sample as well. The chain recombines TRBV5-1 with TRBJ2-2; 9 bases line up with TRBD1. Losses at the gene ends were 0 bases for V and 4 bases for J; bases not matched to a gene: 1. Per the germline V gene, CDR1 is SGHRS and CDR2 is YFSETQ. The CDR3 has 15 residues. The CDR3 region has the DNA TGCGCCAGCAGCTTGGGACAGGGGGGCACCGGGGAGCTGTTTTTT. This codes for CASSLGQGGTGELFF.

DNA for the CDR3: TGTGCCAGCAGCTTACTTAGCGGGGGGGCCCGAGAGACCCAGTACTTC. The encoded protein is CASSLLSGGARETQYF. The gene calls are TRBV7-8 and TRBJ2-5; TRBD2 agrees at 11 bases. Germline V gives CDR1 SGHVS, CDR2 FQNEAQ. The CDR3 length is 16 residues. The J segment lost 4 bases and the V segment lost 2 bases, leaving 6 bases of the junction unmatched.

CDR3 DNA: TGTGCCAGCAGGAGTGGACTGCAAGAGACCCAGTACTTC. Translated, it gives CASRSGLQETQYF. The V call is TRBV6-5, the J call TRBJ2-5, with D possibly matching TRBD2 (5 bases). The V end was cut by 6 bases, the J end by 2 bases, with 10 bases between. CDR1 and CDR2 (germline): MNHEY, SVGAGI. The CDR3 has 13 residues.